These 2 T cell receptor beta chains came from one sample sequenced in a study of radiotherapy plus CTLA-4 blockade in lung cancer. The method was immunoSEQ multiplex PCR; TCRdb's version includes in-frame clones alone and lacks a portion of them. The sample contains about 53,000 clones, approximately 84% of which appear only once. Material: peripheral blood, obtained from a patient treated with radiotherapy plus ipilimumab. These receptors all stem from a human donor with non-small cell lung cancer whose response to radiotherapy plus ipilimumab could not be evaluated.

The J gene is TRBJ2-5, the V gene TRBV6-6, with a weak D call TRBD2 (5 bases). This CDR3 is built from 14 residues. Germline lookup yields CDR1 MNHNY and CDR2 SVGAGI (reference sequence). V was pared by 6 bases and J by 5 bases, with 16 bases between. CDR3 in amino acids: CASRRSLVLETQYF. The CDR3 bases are TGTGCCAGCAGACGATCACTAGTTCTGGAGACCCAGTACTTC.

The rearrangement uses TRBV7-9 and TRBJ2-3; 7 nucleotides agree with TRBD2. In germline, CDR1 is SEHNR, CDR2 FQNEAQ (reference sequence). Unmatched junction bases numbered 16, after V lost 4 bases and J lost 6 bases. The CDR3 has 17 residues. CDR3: CASSSPRGGLGRDTQYF. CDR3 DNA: TGTGCCAGCAGCTCACCCCGCGGGGGACTCGGAAGGGATACGCAGTATTTT.